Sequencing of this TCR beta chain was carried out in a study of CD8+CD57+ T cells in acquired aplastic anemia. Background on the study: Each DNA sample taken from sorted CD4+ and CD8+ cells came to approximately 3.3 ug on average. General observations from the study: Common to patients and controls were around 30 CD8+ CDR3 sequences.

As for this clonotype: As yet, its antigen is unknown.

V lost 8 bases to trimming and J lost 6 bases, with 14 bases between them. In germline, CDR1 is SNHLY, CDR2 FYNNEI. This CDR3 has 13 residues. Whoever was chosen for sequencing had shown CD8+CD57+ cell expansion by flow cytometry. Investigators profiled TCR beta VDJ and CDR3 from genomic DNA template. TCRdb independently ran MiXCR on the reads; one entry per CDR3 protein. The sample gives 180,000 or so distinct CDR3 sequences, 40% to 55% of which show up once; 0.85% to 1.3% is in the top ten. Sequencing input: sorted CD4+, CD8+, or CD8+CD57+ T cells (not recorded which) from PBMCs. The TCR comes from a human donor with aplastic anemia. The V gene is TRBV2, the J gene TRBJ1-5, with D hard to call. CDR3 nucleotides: TGTGCCAGCGCCCCGGAGGATCGTCAGCCCCAGCATTTT. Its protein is CASAPEDRQPQHF.